This is a list of T cell receptor beta chains from one sample in a study of blood T cell repertoires in COVID-19. Sequencing used immunoSEQ multiplex PCR; TCRdb keeps in-frame clones, though not all of them. The sample contains about 100,000 clones, more than 70% of which appear only once. Sequencing used peripheral blood. The receptors here all came from a human donor in a cohort sampled during active COVID-19. Both conserved end residues are part of each CDR3. Each record gives: V gene, J gene, clone size, D gene, CDR3 protein, CDR3 DNA. A D gene is named only where the DNA matches it firmly. The listing skips clone size in some rows; elsewhere it reads once, few, many or a size class.

>TRBV10-3|TRBJ2-5|NA|TRBD2
CAISGNFAGGQETQYF
TGTGCCATCAGTGGAAATTTCGCGGGGGGACAAGAGACCCAGTACTTC
>TRBV12-3/TRBV12-4|TRBJ2-7|NA|TRBD2
CASSRSGAYEQYF
TGTGCCAGCAGTCGTAGCGGGGCTTACGAGCAGTACTTC
>TRBV6-6|TRBJ2-1|NA|TRBD2
CASSTGLAGDNEQFF
TGTGCCAGCAGTACTGGACTAGCGGGGGACAATGAGCAGTTCTTC
>TRBV4-1|TRBJ2-7|NA|TRBD1
CASSQPGQGAYEQYF
TGCGCCAGCAGCCAACCGGGACAGGGGGCCTACGAGCAGTACTTC
>TRBV6-2/TRBV6-3|TRBJ1-2|NA|NA
CASSYSGPGGYTF
TGTGCCAGCAGTTACTCCGGACCGGGGGGCTACACCTTC
>TRBV4-1|TRBJ1-1|NA|NA
CASSHPLRVNTEAFF
TGCGCCAGCAGCCACCCACTCAGGGTGAACACTGAAGCTTTCTTT
>TRBV5-4|TRBJ2-7|NA|NA
CASSPQGLRDEQYF
TGTGCCAGCAGCCCACAGGGTCTGAGGGACGAGCAGTACTTC
>TRBV5-4|TRBJ2-5|NA|TRBD1
CASSLRQGRHGQETQYF
TGTGCCAGCAGCTTGAGACAGGGCCGCCACGGCCAAGAGACCCAGTACTTC
>TRBV5-1|TRBJ2-7|NA|NA
CASSLAGFEQYF
TGCGCCAGCAGCTTGGCCGGGTTTGAGCAGTACTTC
>TRBV27|TRBJ1-1|NA|NA
CASSFRRGVDTEAFF
TGTGCCAGCAGTTTCAGGAGGGGTGTAGACACTGAAGCTTTCTTT
>TRBV5-1|TRBJ1-1|NA|NA
CASGHRATEAFF
TGCGCCAGCGGCCACAGGGCCACTGAAGCTTTCTTT
>TRBV21-1|TRBJ2-7|NA|NA
CASSGGAREQYF
TGTGCCAGCAGCGGAGGGGCTAGAGAGCAGTACTTC
>TRBV9|TRBJ1-4|NA|TRBD1
CASSPGQDLTEKLFF
TGTGCCAGCAGCCCAGGACAGGATTTAACTGAAAAACTGTTTTTT
>TRBV7-6|TRBJ2-3|NA|TRBD2
CASSYVAGVTDTQYF
TGTGCCAGCAGCTACGTAGCGGGAGTGACAGATACGCAGTATTTT
>TRBV6-2/TRBV6-3|TRBJ1-1|NA|NA
CASSPSRGRVNTEAFF
TGTGCCAGCAGCCCCTCCCGAGGGCGGGTGAACACTGAAGCTTTCTTT
>TRBV5-6|TRBJ2-5|NA|NA
CASSRLDSQKIQETQYF
TGTGCCAGCAGCCGACTGGACTCTCAAAAGATACAAGAGACCCAGTACTTC
>TRBV15|TRBJ2-3|NA|TRBD2
CATSPGLAASTDTQYF
TGTGCCACCTCCCCCGGACTAGCAGCTAGCACAGATACGCAGTATTTT
>TRBV7-9|TRBJ1-2|NA|TRBD1
CASQDRISEDGYTF
TGTGCCAGCCAGGACAGGATCTCCGAAGATGGCTACACCTTC
>TRBV7-6|TRBJ2-7|NA|NA
CASSSKGGLTSYEQYF
TGTGCCAGCAGCTCCAAGGGGGGGCTCACCTCCTACGAGCAGTACTTC
>TRBV6-2/TRBV6-3|TRBJ1-1|once|NA
CASSYPGVRAEAFF
TGTGCCAGCAGTTACCCAGGGGTGAGGGCTGAAGCTTTCTTT
>TRBV10-3|TRBJ1-4|few|TRBD1
CAISPGTGGQNEKLFF
TGTGCCATCAGTCCCGGGACAGGGGGACAAAATGAAAAACTGTTTTTT
>TRBV5-6|TRBJ2-7|NA|TRBD1
CASSLVLGGGEQYF
TGTGCCAGCAGCTTGGTTCTAGGGGGCGGCGAGCAGTACTTC